This T cell receptor beta chain comes out of a study of T cell clonality in common variable immunodeficiency. This clone was found many times. The CDR3 is cut off 3 residues early in the read; its end comes from the germline J gene. Libraries were prepared by immunoSEQ multiplex PCR; TCRdb keeps only in-frame clonotypes and omits some of them. The table lists some 38,000 clones, with no singletons. There are 13 residues in the CDR3. Germline CDR1 is SGHVS and CDR2 is FNYEAQ. The ends were cut back, 5 bases at V and 5 bases at J, with 13 bases in the middle. This chain uses TRBV7-6 with TRBJ2-7, with D possibly being TRBD2 (6 bases). This TCR was recovered from a person aged 18-69 years in good health. What was sequenced was peripheral blood mononuclear cells. The DNA read from the CDR3 is TGTGCCAGCAGCCCCGGGACTCGCGACGAG. It is translated as CASSPGTRDE. The whole CDR3 reads CASSPGTRDEQYF.